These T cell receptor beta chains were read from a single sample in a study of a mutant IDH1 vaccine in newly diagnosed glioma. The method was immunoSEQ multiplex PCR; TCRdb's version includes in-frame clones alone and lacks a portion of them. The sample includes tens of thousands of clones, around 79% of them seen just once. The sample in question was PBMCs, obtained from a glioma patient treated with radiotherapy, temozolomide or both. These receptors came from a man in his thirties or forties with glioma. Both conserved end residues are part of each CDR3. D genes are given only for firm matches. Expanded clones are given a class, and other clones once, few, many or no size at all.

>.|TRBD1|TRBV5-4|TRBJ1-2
TGTGCCAGCAGCGGACACAGGGGGCCAGGCTACACCTTC
CASSGHRGPGYTF
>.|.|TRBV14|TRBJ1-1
TGTGCCAGCAGCCAAGAAAGAGGGAGAGGTCAAGGGAACACTGAAGCTTTCTTT
CASSQERGRGQGNTEAFF
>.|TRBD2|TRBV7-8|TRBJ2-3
TGTGCCAGCAGCTTATATAGCGGGGGGGCCAGTATAGATACGCAGTATTTT
CASSLYSGGASIDTQYF
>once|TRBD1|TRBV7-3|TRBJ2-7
TGTGCCAGCAGCTCATCCGGGACAGGGATTTACGAGCAGTACTTC
CASSSSGTGIYEQYF
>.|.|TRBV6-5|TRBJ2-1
TGTGCCAGCAGCCGCGCTCGAAAGGACAATGAGCAGTTCTTC
CASSRARKDNEQFF
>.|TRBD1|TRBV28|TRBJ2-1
TGTGCCAGCAGTCTATGGACAGGGCTAAGAGTCGATGAGCAGTTCTTC
CASSLWTGLRVDEQFF
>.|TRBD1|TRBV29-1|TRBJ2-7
TGCAGCGCTGAGGACAGGGGGTACGAGCAGTACTTC
CSAEDRGYEQYF
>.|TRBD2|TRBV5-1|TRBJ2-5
TGCGCCAGCAGCTCGGTCGGGACTAGCGGTCACCAGTACTTC
CASSSVGTSGHQYF
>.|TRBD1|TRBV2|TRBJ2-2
TGTGCCAGCAGGGACAGGGAACACACCGGGGAGCTGTTTTTT
CASRDREHTGELFF
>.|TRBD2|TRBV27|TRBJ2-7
TGTGCCAGCAGGGACGGACTAGCCCGGGCCTACGAGCAGTACTTC
CASRDGLARAYEQYF
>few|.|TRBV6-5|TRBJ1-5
TGTGCCAGCAGTTATTCTATGGGAGCCAATCAGCCCCAGCATTTT
CASSYSMGANQPQHF
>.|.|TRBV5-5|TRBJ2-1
TGTGCCAGCAGCTTGGATGCGGGACCCGCCCATGAGCAGTTCTTC
CASSLDAGPAHEQFF
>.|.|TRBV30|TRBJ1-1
TGTGCCTGGAGCGGGGGGAAAATCGAAGCTTTCTTT
CAWSGGKIEAFF
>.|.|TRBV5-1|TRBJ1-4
TGCGCCAGCAGCTTGGCCAGGGATAGTAGGACTAATGAAAAACTGTTTTTT
CASSLARDSRTNEKLFF
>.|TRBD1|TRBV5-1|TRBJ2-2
TGCGCCAGCAGCTCCACCCCAGGGGGAGCGAACACCGGGGAGCTGTTTTTT
CASSSTPGGANTGELFF
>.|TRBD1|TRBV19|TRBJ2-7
TGTGCCAGTAGTATACCGGGACAGGGTTACGAGCAGTACTTC
CASSIPGQGYEQYF
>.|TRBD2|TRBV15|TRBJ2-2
TGTGCCACCAGCAGAGATCTGGGACTAGCGGGAGGGCAGAACACCGGGGAGCTGTTTTTT
CATSRDLGLAGGQNTGELFF
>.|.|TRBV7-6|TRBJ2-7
TGTGCCAGCAGCTTAGGGGAGGGGGCCTACGAGCAGTACTTC
CASSLGEGAYEQYF
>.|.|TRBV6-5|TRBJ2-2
TGTGCCAGCAGTTACTGGGTTAGCACCGGGGAGCTGTTTTTT
CASSYWVSTGELFF
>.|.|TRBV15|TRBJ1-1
TGTGCCACCAGCAGGGTGGGACGTTCAGCTTTCTTT
CATSRVGRSAFF
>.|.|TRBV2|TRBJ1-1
TGTGCCAGCAGTGAATCCCCCGGGAGAGAAGCTTTCTTT
CASSESPGREAFF
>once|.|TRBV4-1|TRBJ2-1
TGCGCCAGCAGCCAATACGTCGGGAGCATCCACAATGAGCAGTTCTTC
CASSQYVGSIHNEQFF
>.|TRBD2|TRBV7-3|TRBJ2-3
TGTGCCAGCATGGTAGCGGGAGACACAGATACGCAGTATTTT
CASMVAGDTDTQYF
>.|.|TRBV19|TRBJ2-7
TGTGCCAGTGCCCAAGGGGATGGGCAGTACTTC
CASAQGDGQYF
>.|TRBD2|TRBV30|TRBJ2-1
TGTGCCGTCGCGGGAGGGCCCCTCTACAATGAGCAGTTCTTC
CAVAGGPLYNEQFF
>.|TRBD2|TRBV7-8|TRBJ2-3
TGTGCCAGCAGCCCAACGGGACTACCCACAGATACGCAGTATTTT
CASSPTGLPTDTQYF
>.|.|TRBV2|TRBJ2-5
TGTGCCAGCATCGGAGACAGAGCGGACGAGACCCAGTACTTC
CASIGDRADETQYF
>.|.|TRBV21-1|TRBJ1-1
TGTGCCAGCGCTCAGGGGGGATGGACTGAAGCTTTCTTT
CASAQGGWTEAFF
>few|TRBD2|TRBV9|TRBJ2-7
TGTGCCAGCAGCATTAGCGGGAAGGCCGACGAGCAGTACTTC
CASSISGKADEQYF
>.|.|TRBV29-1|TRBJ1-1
TGCAGCGTTTTTCGGGGTACTGAAGCTTTCTTT
CSVFRGTEAFF
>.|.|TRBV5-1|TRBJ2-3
TGCGCCAGCAGCTTGGAGTCTACGCAGTATTTT
CASSLESTQYF
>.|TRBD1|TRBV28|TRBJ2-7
TGTGCCAGCAGTCTGACAGGGGGCTACGAGCAGTACTTC
CASSLTGGYEQYF
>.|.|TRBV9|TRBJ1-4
TGTGCCAGCAGCGGCTTAGAGGGGGAGACTAATGAAAAACTGTTTTTT
CASSGLEGETNEKLFF
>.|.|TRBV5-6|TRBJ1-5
TGTGCCAGCAGCTTGCGGCAGGAAACGGGTTTGAGCAATCAGCCCCAGCATTTT
CASSLRQETGLSNQPQHF
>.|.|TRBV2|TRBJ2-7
TGTGCCAGCAGTGAAAGGGGGTCGCGCGGCGAGCAGTACTTC
CASSERGSRGEQYF
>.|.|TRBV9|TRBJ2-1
TGTGCCAGCAGCGGGACTACCCTCTACAATGAGCAGTTCTTC
CASSGTTLYNEQFF
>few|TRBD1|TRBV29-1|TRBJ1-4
TGCAGCGGCCAGGGGGCGACTAATGAAAAACTGTTTTTT
CSGQGATNEKLFF
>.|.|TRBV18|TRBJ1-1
TGTGCCAGCTTATCAGAGGGGGCTGAAGCTTTCTTT
CASLSEGAEAFF
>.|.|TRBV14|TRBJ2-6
TGTGCCAGCAGCCACGAGAGCTCTGGGGCCAACGTCCTGACTTTC
CASSHESSGANVLTF
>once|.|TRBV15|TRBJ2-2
TGTGCCACCAGCACGCGCAGCATGAACACCGGGGAGCTGTTTTTT
CATSTRSMNTGELFF
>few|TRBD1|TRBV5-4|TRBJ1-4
TGTGCCAGCAGCTTGACTCTGGGACAGGGGTCGGGGAAACTGTTTTTT
CASSLTLGQGSGKLFF
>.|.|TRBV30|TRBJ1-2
TGTGCCTGGAGTTCGGACTTCCGGTATGGCTACACCTTC
CAWSSDFRYGYTF
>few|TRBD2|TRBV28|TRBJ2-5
TGTGCCAGCAGTTTTGCGGGGGGGCCACAAGAGACCCAGTACTTC
CASSFAGGPQETQYF
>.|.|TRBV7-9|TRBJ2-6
TGTGCCAGCAGCAAAACGAGATCCTCTGGGGCCAACGTCCTGACTTTC
CASSKTRSSGANVLTF
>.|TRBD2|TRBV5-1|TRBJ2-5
TGCGCCAGCAGCTTGTTTTCCAGCGGGGGGGCACAAGAGACCCAGTACTTC
CASSLFSSGGAQETQYF
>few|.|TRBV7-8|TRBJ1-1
TGTGCCAGCAGTAGTAATGGGCCAGACACTGAAGCTTTCTTT
CASSSNGPDTEAFF
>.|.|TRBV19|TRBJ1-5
TGTGCCAGTAGTACCCCTCCGGGAGAGGGGTACGAGTATAGCAATCAGCCCCAGCATTTT
CASSTPPGEGYEYSNQPQHF
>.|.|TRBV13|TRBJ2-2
TGTGCCAGCAGCTGGGCGTTGGGACAAAGGAACACCGGGGAGCTGTTTTTT
CASSWALGQRNTGELFF
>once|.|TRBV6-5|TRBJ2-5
TGTGCCAGCAGTTATCCCCGAGGGGGTTCGGCAGAGACCCAGTACTTC
CASSYPRGGSAETQYF
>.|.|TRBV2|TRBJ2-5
TGTGCCAGCAGGGGGATTGGACTGAGTCAAGAGACCCAGTACTTC
CASRGIGLSQETQYF
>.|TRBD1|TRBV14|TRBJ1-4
TGTGCCAGCAGCCAGGGACAGGCCCACATTAATGAAAAACTGTTTTTT
CASSQGQAHINEKLFF
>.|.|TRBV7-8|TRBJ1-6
TGTGCCAGCAGCTTAGCGCGAGGGACCATGGTCGACTATAATTCACCCCTCCACTTT
CASSLARGTMVDYNSPLHF